The 8 T cell receptor beta chains reported below all come from one sample, sequenced in a study of Ad26.COV2.S vaccination and SARS-CoV-2 variants. TCRdb's table, derived via immunoSEQ multiplex PCR, lists solely in-frame clones and lacks some. This sample has about 480,000 clones, with around 88% found just once. Indicated treatment: 15 to 20 received Ad26.COV2.S at low or high dose, single or two shots; 5 received placebo; per-sample allocation not given. Samples came from day 63 after the first vaccine or placebo injection. This specimen was peripheral blood, taken in a trial of Ad26.COV2.S vaccine versus placebo. Receptor source: a person aged 18-65 years who received the Ad26.COV2.S COVID-19 vaccine or a placebo.

This sequence joins TRBV5-6 and TRBJ1-1; D might be TRBD1 (5 bases). The V end was cut by 0 bases, the J end by 1 base, with 16 bases between. Per the germline V gene, CDR1 is SGHDT and CDR2 is YYEEEE. The CDR3 extends over 17 amino acids. CDR3 sequence (DNA): TGTGCCAGCAGCTTGGGGGTCGCCGGGGCTTGGAACACTGAAGCTTTCTTT. Its protein product is CASSLGVAGAWNTEAFF.

This chain uses TRBV29-1 with TRBJ1-2; D gene uncertain. Germline CDR1 is SQVTM and CDR2 is ANQGSEA. This CDR3 has 11 residues. V shed 5 bases and J shed 0 bases, with 4 bases lying between them. CDR3 DNA: TGCAGCGTTACAGCTAACTATGGCTACACCTTC. Encoded protein: CSVTANYGYTF.

This chain uses TRBV5-1 with TRBJ2-7, with D possibly being TRBD1 (5 bases). V was clipped by 4 bases and J by 4 bases, with 9 bases between them. This CDR3 region has 12 residues. CDR1 is SGHRS, CDR2 YFSETQ, per germline. The CDR3 sequence is CASSRDSYEQYF. In DNA form, the CDR3 reads TGCGCCAGCAGCCGAGACAGTTACGAGCAGTACTTC.

V and J are TRBV5-8 and TRBJ1-3, with a possible D match to TRBD1 (5 bases). With 3 bases removed from V and 4 bases from J, the gap between germline ends came to 14 bases. Germline V CDR1 and CDR2: SGHTS, YDEGEE. The CDR3 is made up of 15 amino acids. CDR3 sequence: CASSSAGTAGNTIYF. The CDR3 DNA reads as TGTGCCAGCAGCTCGGCCGGGACCGCGGGAAACACCATATATTTT.

V gene TRBV5-5 combines with J gene TRBJ2-1; D not certain. This CDR3 comprises 16 residues. The V end lost 0 bases, the J end lost 0 bases, and 10 bases lay between the germline ends. The germline V gene has CDR1 SGHKS and CDR2 YYEKEE (reference sequence). CDR3 sequence: CASSLGASASYNEQFF. CDR3 DNA sequence: TGTGCCAGCAGCTTGGGGGCTTCAGCCTCCTACAATGAGCAGTTCTTC.

The chain is built from TRBV7-2 and TRBJ2-5; D perhaps matches TRBD1 (5 bases). Germline CDR1 SGHTA, CDR2 FQGNSA. V was trimmed by 0 bases and J by 5 bases, leaving 13 bases between them. The CDR3 consists of 15 residues. The CDR3 sequence: CASSLAGFRVETQYF. CDR3 DNA: TGTGCCAGCAGCTTAGCGGGGTTCAGGGTGGAGACCCAGTACTTC.

The genes are TRBV6-5 and TRBJ1-3, with 7 bases matching TRBD1. Per germline, CDR1 MNHEY and CDR2 SVGAGI. CDR3 length: 14 residues. V gave up 0 bases and J gave up 4 bases; unmatched junction bases: 0. The CDR3 sequence: CASSYSTGGNTIYF. For the CDR3, the DNA is TGTGCCAGCAGTTACTCGACAGGGGGAAACACCATATATTTT.

The genes are TRBV6-1 and TRBJ2-1, with TRBD1 identical over 8 bases. J gave up 10 bases and V 4 bases, and 15 bases lay outside the gene matches. The germline V gene encodes CDR1 MNHNS and CDR2 SASEGT. The CDR3 extends over 16 amino acids. CDR3 nucleotides: TGTGCCAGCAGTGCCAAGGGGCAGGGGGCCCTCGGGGAGCAGTTCTTC. It is translated as CASSAKGQGALGEQFF.